The following is a T cell receptor (beta chain) sequence with its context. This entry is derived from a study of naive and memory T cell subsets. Two oligonucleotides, mixed equimolar, formed the beta constant-region primer covering TRBC1 and TRBC2. TCRdb itself ran the UMI-ligation and nested PCR reads through MiXCR, one entry per CDR3 protein. The top ten clones hold approximately 15% of a sample with approximately 27,000 distinct CDR3 sequences, over 8.5% of them seen once. CDR3 length equals 17 residues. V dropped 5 bases and J dropped 6; count of bases not matched to a gene: 14. In germline, CDR1 is MNHEY, CDR2 SVGAGI.

The chain joins TRBV6-5 to TRBJ2-2; 8 bases map to TRBD2. The source is a human donor in good health. The sample comprised effector memory CD4+ T cells from blood. The sample's subset: effector memory, CD45RA- CD27-. The chain's CDR3 is CASSSPRGGRPAGELFF. CDR3 coding DNA: TGTGCCAGCAGTAGCCCTAGAGGCGGGAGGCCTGCCGGGGAGCTGTTTTTT.